The clone carrying this TCR beta chain occurred a few times. This sample is drawn from a study of blood T cell repertoires in COVID-19. Study overall: PBMCs, B-cell-depleted T cells, or T cells provided the cDNA or gDNA that made up the material.

Libraries were prepared by immunoSEQ multiplex PCR; TCRdb keeps only in-frame clonotypes and omits some of them. The sample contains approximately 190,000 clones, roughly 80% of which appear only once. The length of the CDR3 is 14 residues. Germline V lookup: CDR1 MNHEY, CDR2 SMNVEV (reference sequence). V lost 6 bases and J 1 base, leaving 12 bases between the germline ends. Source material: peripheral blood. The TCR sequence derives from a woman younger than 45 with acute or convalescent COVID-19. The J gene is TRBJ1-1, the V gene TRBV27; D is undetermined. Written as DNA, the CDR3 is TGTGCCAGCAGGGAGTTATCAGCGAACACTGAAGCTTTCTTT. Its translation is CASRELSANTEAFF.